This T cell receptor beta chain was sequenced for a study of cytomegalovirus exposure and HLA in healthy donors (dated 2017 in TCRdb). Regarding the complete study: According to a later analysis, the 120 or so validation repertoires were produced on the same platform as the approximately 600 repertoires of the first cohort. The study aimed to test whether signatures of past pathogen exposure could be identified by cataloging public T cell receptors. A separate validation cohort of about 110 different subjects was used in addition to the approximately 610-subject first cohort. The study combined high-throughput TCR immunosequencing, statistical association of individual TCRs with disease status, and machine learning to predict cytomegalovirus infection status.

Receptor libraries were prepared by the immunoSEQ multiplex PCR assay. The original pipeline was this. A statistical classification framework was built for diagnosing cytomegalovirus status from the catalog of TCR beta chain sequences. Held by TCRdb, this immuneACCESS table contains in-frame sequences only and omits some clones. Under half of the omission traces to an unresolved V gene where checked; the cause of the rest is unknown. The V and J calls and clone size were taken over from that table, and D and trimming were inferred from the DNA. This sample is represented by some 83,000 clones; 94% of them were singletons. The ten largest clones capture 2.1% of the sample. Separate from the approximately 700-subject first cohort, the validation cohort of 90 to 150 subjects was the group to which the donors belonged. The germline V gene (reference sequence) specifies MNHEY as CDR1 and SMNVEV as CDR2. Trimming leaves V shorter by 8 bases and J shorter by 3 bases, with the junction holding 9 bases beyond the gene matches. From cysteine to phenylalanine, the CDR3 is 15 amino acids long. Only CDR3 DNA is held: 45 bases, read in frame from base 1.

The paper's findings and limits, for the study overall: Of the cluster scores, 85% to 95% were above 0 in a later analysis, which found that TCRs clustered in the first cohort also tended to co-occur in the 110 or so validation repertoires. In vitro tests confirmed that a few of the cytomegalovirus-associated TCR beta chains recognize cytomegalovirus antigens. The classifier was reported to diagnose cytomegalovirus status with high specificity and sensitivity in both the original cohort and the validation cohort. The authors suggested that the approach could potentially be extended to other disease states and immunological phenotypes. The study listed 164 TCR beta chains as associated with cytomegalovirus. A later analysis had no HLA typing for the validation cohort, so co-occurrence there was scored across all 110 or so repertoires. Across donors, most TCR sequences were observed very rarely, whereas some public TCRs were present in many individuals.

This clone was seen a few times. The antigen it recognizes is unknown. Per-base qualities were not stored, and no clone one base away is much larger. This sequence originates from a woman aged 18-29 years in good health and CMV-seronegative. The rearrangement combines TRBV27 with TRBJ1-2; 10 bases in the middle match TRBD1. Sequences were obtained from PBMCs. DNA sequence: TGTGCCAGCCCAGACAGGGGGCGAGGCGACTATGGCTACACCTTC. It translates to CASPDRGRGDYGYTF.